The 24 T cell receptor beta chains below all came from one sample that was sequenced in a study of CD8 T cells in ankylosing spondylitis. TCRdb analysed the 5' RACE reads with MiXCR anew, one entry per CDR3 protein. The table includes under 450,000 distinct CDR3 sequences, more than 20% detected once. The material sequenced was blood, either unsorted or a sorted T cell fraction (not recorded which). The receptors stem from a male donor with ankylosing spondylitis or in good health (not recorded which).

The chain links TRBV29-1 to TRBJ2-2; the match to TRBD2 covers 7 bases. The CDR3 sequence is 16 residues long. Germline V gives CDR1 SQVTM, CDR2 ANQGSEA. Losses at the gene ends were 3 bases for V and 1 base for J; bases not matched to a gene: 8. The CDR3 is CSVDSAGDWNTGELFF. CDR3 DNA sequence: TGCAGCGTTGATTCGGCGGGAGACTGGAACACCGGGGAGCTGTTTTTT.

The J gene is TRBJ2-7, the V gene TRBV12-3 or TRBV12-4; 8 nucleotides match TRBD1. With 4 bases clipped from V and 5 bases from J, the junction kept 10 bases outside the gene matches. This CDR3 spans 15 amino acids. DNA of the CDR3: TGTGCCAGCAGTTCAGGGACAGGAACTGGGGACGAGCAGTACTTC. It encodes CASSSGTGTGDEQYF.

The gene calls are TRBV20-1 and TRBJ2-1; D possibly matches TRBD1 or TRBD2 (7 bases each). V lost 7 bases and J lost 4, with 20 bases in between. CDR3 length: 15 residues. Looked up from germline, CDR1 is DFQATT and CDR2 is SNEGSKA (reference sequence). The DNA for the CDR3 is TGCAGTGTATCACAGGGGAGGGCGATTTACAATGAGCAGTTCTTC. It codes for CSVSQGRAIYNEQFF.

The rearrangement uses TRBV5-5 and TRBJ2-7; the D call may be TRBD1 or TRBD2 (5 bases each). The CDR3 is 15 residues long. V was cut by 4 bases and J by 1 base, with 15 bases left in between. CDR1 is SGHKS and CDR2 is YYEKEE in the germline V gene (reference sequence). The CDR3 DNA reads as TGTGCCAGCAGCGGAGCCGGGACCGATTCCTACGAGCAGTACTTC. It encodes CASSGAGTDSYEQYF. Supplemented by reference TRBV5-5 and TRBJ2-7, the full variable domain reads DAGVTQSPTHLIKTRGQQVTLRCSPISGHKSVSWYQQVLGQGPQFIFQYYEKEERGRGNFPDRFSARQFPNYSSELNVNALLLGDSALYLCASSGAGTDSYEQYFGPGTRLTVT.

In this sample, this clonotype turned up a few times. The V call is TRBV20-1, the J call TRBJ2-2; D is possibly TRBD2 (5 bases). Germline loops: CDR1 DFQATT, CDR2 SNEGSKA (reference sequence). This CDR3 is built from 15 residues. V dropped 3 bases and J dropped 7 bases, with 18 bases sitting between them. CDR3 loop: CSARRTTEGIGELFF. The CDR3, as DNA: TGCAGTGCTAGGCGCACAACTGAGGGAATCGGGGAGCTGTTTTTT.

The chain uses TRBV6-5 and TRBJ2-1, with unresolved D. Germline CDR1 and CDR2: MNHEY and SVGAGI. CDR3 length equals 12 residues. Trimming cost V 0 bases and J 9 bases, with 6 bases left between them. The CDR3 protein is CASSYSGLEQFF. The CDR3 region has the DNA TGTGCCAGCAGTTACTCCGGGCTTGAGCAGTTCTTC.

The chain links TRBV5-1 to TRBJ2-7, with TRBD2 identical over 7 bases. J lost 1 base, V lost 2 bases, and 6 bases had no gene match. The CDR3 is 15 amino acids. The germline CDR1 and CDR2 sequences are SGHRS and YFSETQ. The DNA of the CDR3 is TGCGCCAGCAGCTTCGAGGGACTATCTTCCTACGAGCAGTACTTC. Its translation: CASSFEGLSSYEQYF.

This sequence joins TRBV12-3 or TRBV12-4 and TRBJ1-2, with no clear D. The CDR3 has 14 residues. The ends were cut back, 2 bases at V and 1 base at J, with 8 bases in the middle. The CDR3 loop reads CASSLLPVNYGYTF. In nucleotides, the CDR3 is TGTGCCAGCAGTTTATTACCCGTTAACTATGGCTACACCTTC.

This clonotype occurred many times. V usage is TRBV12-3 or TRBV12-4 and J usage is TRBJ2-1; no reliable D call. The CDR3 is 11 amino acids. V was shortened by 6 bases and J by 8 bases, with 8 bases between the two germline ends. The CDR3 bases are TGTGCCAGCAGCCACCTCGATGAGCAGTTCTTC. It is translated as CASSHLDEQFF.

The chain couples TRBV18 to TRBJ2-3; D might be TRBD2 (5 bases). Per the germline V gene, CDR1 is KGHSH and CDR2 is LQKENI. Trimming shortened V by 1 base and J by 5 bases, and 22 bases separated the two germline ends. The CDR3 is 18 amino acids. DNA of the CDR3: TGTGCCAGCTCACCACTGGGAGAGTGGCCCCACGACCGAGATACGCAGTATTTT. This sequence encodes CASSPLGEWPHDRDTQYF.

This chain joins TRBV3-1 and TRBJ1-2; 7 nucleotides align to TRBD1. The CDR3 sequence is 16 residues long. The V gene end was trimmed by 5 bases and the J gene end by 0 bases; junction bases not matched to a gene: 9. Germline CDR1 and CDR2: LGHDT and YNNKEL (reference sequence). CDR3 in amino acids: CASSYPVDRSNYGYTF. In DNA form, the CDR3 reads TGTGCCAGCAGCTACCCCGTGGACAGGTCTAACTATGGCTACACCTTC.

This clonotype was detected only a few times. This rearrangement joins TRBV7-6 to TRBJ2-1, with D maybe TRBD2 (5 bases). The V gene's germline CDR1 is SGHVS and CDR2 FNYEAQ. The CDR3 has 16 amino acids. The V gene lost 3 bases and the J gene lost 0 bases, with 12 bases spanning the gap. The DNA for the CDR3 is TGTGCCAGCAGCTTCCGAGCGGAATCCTCCTACAATGAGCAGTTCTTC. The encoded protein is CASSFRAESSYNEQFF.

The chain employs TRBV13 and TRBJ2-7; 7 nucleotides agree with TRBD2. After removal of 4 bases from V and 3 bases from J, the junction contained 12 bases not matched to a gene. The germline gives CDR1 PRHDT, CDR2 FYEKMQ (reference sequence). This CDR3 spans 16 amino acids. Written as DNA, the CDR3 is TGTGCCAGCAGCTCAAACGGAGGGACTACTCGCTACGAGCAGTACTTC. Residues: CASSSNGGTTRYEQYF.

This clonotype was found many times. The CDR3 spells CAIRDRGHTDTQYF. In nucleotides, the CDR3 is TGTGCCATCAGGGACAGGGGACACACAGATACGCAGTATTTT. V gene TRBV10-3 combines with J gene TRBJ2-3, with 9 bases lining up with TRBD1. This CDR3 comprises 14 residues. V was pared by 6 bases and J by 2 bases, with 3 bases of the junction left unmatched. Germline V CDR1 and CDR2: ENHRY, SYGVKD.

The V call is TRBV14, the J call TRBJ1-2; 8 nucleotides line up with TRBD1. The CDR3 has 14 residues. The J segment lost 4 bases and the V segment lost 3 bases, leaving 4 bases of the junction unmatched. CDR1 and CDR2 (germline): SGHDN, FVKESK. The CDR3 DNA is TGTGCCAGCAGCCATGCAGGGGGCGCCTATGGCTACACCTTC. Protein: CASSHAGGAYGYTF. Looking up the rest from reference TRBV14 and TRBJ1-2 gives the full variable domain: EAGVTQFPSHSVIEKGQTVTLRCDPISGHDNLYWYRRVMGKEIKFLLHFVKESKQDESGMPNNRFLAERTGGTYSTLKVQPAELEDSGVYFCASSHAGGAYGYTFGSGTRLTVV.

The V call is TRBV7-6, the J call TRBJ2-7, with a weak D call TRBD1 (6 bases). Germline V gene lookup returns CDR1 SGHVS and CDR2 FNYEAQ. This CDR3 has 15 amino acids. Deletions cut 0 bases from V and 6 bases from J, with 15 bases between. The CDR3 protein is CASSLADRGLGEQYF. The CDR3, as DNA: TGTGCCAGCAGCTTAGCGGATAGGGGGTTGGGCGAGCAGTACTTC. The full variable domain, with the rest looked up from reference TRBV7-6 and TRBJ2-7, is GAGVSQSPRYKVTKRGQDVALRCDPISGHVSLYWYRQALGQGPEFLTYFNYEAQQDKSGLPNDRFSAERPEGSISTLTIQRTEQRDSAMYRCASSLADRGLGEQYFGPGTRLTVT.

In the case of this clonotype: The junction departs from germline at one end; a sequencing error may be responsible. The CDR3 bases are TGCGCCAGCAGCCATCCCGGGGGAGGGACCCAGCTCTTC. Its translation is CASSHPGGGTQLF. This sequence joins TRBV4-1 and TRBJ2-1, with 7 bases lining up with TRBD2. The germline V gene encodes CDR1 MGHRA and CDR2 YSYEKL. This CDR3 spans 13 amino acids.

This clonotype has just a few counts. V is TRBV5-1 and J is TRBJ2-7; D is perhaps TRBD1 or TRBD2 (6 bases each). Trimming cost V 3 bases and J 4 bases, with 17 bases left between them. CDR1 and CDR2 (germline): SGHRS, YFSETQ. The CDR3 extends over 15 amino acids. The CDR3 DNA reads TGCGCCAGCAGCTCCGTAGGAGGGGGGATTTACGAGCAGTACTTC. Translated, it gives CASSSVGGGIYEQYF.

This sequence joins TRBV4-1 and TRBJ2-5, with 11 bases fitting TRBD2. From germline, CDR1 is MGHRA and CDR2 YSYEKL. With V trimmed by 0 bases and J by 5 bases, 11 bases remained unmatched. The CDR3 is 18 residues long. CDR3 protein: CASSQEATSGGFGETQYF. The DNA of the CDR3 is TGCGCCAGCAGCCAAGAAGCAACTAGCGGGGGCTTCGGGGAGACCCAGTACTTC.

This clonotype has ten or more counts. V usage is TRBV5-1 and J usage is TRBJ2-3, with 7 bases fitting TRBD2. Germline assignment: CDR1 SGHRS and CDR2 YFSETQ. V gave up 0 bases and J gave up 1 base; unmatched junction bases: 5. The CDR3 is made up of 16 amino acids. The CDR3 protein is CASSLDPSGGTDTQYF. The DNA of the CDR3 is TGCGCCAGCAGCTTGGACCCCAGCGGGGGCACAGATACGCAGTATTTT.

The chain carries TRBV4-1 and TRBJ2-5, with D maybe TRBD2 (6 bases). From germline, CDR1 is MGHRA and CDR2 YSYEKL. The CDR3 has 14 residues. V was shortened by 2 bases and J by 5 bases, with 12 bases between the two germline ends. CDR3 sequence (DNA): TGCGCCAGCAGCCAAAGACTAGAGGGTGAGACCCAGTACTTC. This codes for CASSQRLEGETQYF.

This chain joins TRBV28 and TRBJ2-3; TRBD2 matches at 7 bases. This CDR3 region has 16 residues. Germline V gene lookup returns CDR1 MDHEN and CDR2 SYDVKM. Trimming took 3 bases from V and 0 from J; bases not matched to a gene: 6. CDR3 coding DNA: TGTGCCAGCAGTTTTTCGCGGGGGAGGAGCACAGATACGCAGTATTTT. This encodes CASSFSRGRSTDTQYF.

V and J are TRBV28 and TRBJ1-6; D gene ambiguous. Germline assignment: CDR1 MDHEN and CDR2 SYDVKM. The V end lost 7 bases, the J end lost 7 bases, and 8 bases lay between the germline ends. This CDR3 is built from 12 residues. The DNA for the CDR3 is TGTGCCAGCACCGAGGCCAATTCACCCCTCCACTTT. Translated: CASTEANSPLHF.

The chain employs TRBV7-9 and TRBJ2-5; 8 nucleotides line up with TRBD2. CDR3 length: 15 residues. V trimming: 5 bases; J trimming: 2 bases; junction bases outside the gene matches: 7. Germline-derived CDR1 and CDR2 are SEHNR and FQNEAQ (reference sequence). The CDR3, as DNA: TGTGCCAGCAGCAGTAGCGGGGAATATCAAGAGACCCAGTACTTC. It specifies CASSSSGEYQETQYF.